This TCR beta chain was profiled in a study of Ad26.COV2.S vaccination and SARS-CoV-2 variants. For the study at large: Within the COV1001 Ad26.COV2.S trial arm, the donor was enrolled.

Study-wide results and limits: Vaccinees reportedly had broad spike-specific CD8+ and CD4+ T cell responses. It was found that vaccine and placebo recipients had similar non-spike TCR breadth. The study found higher spike-specific TCR breadth in vaccine than placebo recipients.

Treatment indicated: roughly 18 received Ad26.COV2.S at low or high dose, single or two shots; roughly five received placebo; per-sample allocation not given. Sampling happened 63 days after the first vaccine or placebo injection. Libraries were prepared by immunoSEQ multiplex PCR; TCRdb keeps only in-frame clonotypes and omits some of them. The sample contains a few hundred thousand clones, roughly 85% of which appear only once. Regarding this clone: No antigen is known for it.

Germline CDR1 reads SGHRS; CDR2 reads YFSETQ. The V gene end was trimmed by 2 bases and the J gene end by 4 bases; junction bases not matched to a gene: 6. The CDR3 sequence is 15 residues long. J is TRBJ2-1 and V is TRBV5-1; 7 bases fit TRBD1. The origin of this receptor is a person between 18 and 65 years old who received the Ad26.COV2.S COVID-19 vaccine or a placebo. The starting material was peripheral blood, obtained in a trial of Ad26.COV2.S vaccine versus placebo. The CDR3 protein is CASSFNRGQYNEQFF. CDR3 bases: TGCGCCAGCAGCTTCAACAGGGGACAATACAATGAGCAGTTCTTC.